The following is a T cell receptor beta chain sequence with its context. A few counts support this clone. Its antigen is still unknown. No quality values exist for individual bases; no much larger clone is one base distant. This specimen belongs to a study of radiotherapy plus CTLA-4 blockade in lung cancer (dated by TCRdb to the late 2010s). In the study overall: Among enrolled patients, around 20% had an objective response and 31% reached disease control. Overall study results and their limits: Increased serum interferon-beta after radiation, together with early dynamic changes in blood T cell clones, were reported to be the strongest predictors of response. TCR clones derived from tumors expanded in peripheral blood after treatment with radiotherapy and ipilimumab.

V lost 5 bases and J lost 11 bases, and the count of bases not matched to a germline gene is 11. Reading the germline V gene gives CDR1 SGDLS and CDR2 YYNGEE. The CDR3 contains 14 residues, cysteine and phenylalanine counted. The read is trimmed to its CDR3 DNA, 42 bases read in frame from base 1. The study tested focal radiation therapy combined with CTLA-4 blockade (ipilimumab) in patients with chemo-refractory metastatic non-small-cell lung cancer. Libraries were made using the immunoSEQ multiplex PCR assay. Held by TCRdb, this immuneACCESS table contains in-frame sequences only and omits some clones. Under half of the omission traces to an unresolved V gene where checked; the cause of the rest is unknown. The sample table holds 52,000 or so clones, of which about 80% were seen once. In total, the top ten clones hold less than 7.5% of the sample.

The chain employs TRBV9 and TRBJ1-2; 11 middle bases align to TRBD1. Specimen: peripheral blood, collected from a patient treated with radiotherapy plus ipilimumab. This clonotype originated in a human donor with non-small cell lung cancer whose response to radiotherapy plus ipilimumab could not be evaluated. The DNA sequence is TGTGCCAGCAGTCTCTTACCGGGACAGGGGGTTTACACCTTC. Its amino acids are CASSLLPGQGVYTF.